This entry is about one T cell receptor (beta chain). This clone has a count of ten or more. The target of this receptor is not known. For sequencing input, CVID and control samples contributed equivalent amounts of genomic DNA. For every sample, a 60 bp segment covering the rearranged TCRbeta CDR3 region was amplified and then sequenced. The immunoSEQ assay, a bias-corrected multiplex PCR with high-throughput sequencing, was employed for TCRbeta amplification. Concerning the study's data processing: Each unique nucleotide sequence was treated as a clone and annotated with V, D and J genes, copy number and frequency. Sequences were labeled productive if in frame, and non-productive if out of frame or containing stop codons. As previously described, clonality was calculated on the basis of Shannon's entropy. The predicted amino acid sequences of productive clones were used to derive mean CDR3 Kyte-Doolittle hydropathy. Scaled V gene usage was hierarchically clustered using Manhattan distance and complete linkage with the R hclust function. Sharing of clones by CDR3 amino acid sequence was evaluated by resampling 12 repertoires per group over 100 rounds. The repertoires were searched for about 70 published EBV-specific TCRbeta sequences and some 250 published CMV-specific TCRbeta sequences. Analysis left out two CVID samples that produced under 10,000 sequences, so approximately 40 CVID repertoires remained. The immuneACCESS repertoire file appears here via TCRdb, limited to in-frame rearrangements. These files lack a portion of the clones; in checked studies, under half of the deficit traces to unresolved V genes, and the cause of the others is not known. V and J calls and clone size are as listed in that table; D and trimming were resolved from the DNA. The table records about 18,000 clones for this sample, and not one of them appears only once. The ten most abundant clones make up more than 2.5% of the sample.

CVID was diagnosed by standard criteria: serum IgG, IgA and/or IgM reduced below normal range, plus specific antibody deficiency. A total of 44 subjects (approximately 15 female and 30 or so male; age range roughly 8 to 70 years, mean age 40) were included in the CVID group. Both CVID patients and healthy controls were predominantly of Caucasian heritage. At the time of study participation, every CVID subject had been on replacement immunoglobulin therapy for one year or longer. When blood was collected, none of the CVID subjects were ill or on immunomodulatory or immunosuppressive medication. From each donor, 5 to 8 ml of heparinized peripheral whole blood was collected. TCRbeta CDR3 repertoires were sequenced from genomic DNA of adults with common variable immune deficiency (CVID) and healthy adult controls. Diluted blood was density-centrifuged over Hypaque 1077 or Ficoll-Paque to isolate peripheral blood mononuclear cells. Unsorted mononuclear cells served as the source of genomic DNA, which was extracted either by Qiagen column purification or by a centrifugation-based method.

This entry is derived from a study of T cell clonality in common variable immunodeficiency (dated by TCRdb to the mid-2010s). The paper as a whole reports these results and caveats: According to the authors, figuring out what caused the increased clonality in CVID would require sequencing the repertoires of T cell subpopulations. Correlations of repertoire features with clinical complications were constrained by heterogeneity among patients within the CVID cohort. Although equal DNA input was used, an average of roughly 80,000 unique sequences per sample was obtained for controls, compared with about 30,000 for CVID samples. Fewer TCRbeta clones were shared among CVID subjects than among healthy controls (p < 0.0001). Increased TCRbeta clonality was found in CVID subjects compared with healthy controls (t-test p = 0.018), with the increase being most characteristic of about a third of subjects. Fewer deletions and N-nucleotide insertions were reportedly observed in CVID TCRbeta sequences, and highly modified clones with 13 or more V deletions were reportedly absent from CVID TCRbeta sequences.

Sample: peripheral blood mononuclear cells. The receptor was isolated from a human donor with common variable immunodeficiency.

The CDR3 sequence is CSVVSPSGRRAYEQYF. The CDR3 DNA, read in part, is TGCAGTGTGGTTTCGCCTAGCGGGAGAAGGGCCTACGAG. The chain joins TRBV20-1 to TRBJ2-7; 10 bases in the junction line up with TRBD2. With the read ending 3 residues before the CDR3 end, the germline J gene is used to fill in that end. The CDR3 covers 16 residues, taking in both the cysteine and the phenylalanine. Part of the CDR3 DNA is given, 39 bases translated from base 1. Sequences DFQATT (CDR1) and SNEGSKA (CDR2) are obtained from the germline V gene (reference sequence). V trim: 7 bases; J trim: 2 bases; unmatched bases: 14.